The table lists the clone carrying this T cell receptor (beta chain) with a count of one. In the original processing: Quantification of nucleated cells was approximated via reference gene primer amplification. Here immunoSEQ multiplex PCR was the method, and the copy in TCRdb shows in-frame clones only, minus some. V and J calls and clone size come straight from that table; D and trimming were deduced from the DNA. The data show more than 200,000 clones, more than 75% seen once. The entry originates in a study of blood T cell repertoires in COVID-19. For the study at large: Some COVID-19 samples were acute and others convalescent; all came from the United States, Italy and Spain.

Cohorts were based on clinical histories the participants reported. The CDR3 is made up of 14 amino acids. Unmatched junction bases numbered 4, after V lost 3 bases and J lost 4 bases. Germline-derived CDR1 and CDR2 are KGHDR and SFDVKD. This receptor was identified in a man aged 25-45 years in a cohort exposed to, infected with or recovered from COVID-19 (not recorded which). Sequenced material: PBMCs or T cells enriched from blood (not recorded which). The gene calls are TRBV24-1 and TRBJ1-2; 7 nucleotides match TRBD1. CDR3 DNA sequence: TGTGCCACCAGTGATCAGGGGGAACCCTATGGCTACACCTTC. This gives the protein CATSDQGEPYGYTF.